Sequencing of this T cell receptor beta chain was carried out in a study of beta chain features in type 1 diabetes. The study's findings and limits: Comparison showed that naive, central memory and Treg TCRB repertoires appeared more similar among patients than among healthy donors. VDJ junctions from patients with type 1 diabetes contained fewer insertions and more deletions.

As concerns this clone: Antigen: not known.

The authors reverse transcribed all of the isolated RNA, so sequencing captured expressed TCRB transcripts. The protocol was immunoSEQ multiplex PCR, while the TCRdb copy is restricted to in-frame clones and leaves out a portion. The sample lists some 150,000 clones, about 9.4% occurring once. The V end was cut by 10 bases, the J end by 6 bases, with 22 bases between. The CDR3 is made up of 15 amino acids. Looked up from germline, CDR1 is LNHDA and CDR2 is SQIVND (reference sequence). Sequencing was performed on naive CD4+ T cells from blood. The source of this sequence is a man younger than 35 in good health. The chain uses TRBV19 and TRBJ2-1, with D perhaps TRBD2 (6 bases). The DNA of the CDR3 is TGTGCCACCCGCCTCACGCGGGGAAGTCGCAATGAGCAGTTCTTC. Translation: CATRLTRGSRNEQFF.